These 20 T cell receptor beta chains were all obtained from the same sample, sequenced in a study of early stage breast cancer tumors. Profiling relied on immunoSEQ multiplex PCR, and the TCRdb table lists in-frame clones only, not all of them. The repertoire includes 50,000 or so clones, approximately 80% of them detected once, and 1.4% sits in the top ten. The sample was blood. The receptors come from a person aged 45 to 59 with breast cancer.

The count of this clone is one. The V gene is TRBV30, the J gene TRBJ2-1; 16 nucleotides line up with TRBD2. CDR3 length: 16 residues. Germline CDR1 reads GTSNPN; CDR2 reads SVGIG (reference sequence). J lost 8 bases, V lost 3 bases, and 7 bases had no gene match. The CDR3 loop reads CAWRKRGTSGGDEQFF. The CDR3 nucleotides read TGTGCCTGGAGAAAAAGGGGGACTAGCGGGGGGGATGAGCAGTTCTTC.

The chain combines TRBV18 with TRBJ2-5; the D gene is possibly TRBD2 (7 bases). The ends were cut back, 6 bases at V and 4 bases at J, with 15 bases in the middle. The CDR3 runs 14 residues. The germline V gene encodes CDR1 KGHSH and CDR2 LQKENI. The CDR3 nucleotides read TGTGCCAGCTCCCTTGGGGGGGGCACAGAGACCCAGTACTTC. Translation: CASSLGGGTETQYF.

The chain uses TRBV9 and TRBJ1-1; perhaps TRBD1 as D (5 bases). CDR1 and CDR2 from the germline V gene are SGDLS and YYNGEE. Trimming cost V 4 bases and J 10 bases, with 26 bases left between them. The length of the CDR3 is 16 residues. This chain's CDR3 is CASSPGTGRGTQGAFF. The CDR3 DNA sequence: TGTGCCAGCAGCCCGGGCACTGGACGGGGGACCCAAGGAGCTTTCTTT.

This clone was seen a single time. The V and J genes are TRBV5-1 and TRBJ2-2; 7 positions agree with TRBD1. Looked up from germline, CDR1 is SGHRS and CDR2 is YFSETQ. V was pared by 4 bases and J by 3 bases, with 6 bases of the junction left unmatched. CDR3 size: 15 residues. As DNA, the CDR3 is TGCGCCAGCAGCACCCGGGACAGCGACACCGGGGAGCTGTTTTTT. Protein sequence: CASSTRDSDTGELFF.

The V call is TRBV18, the J call TRBJ2-3, with D perhaps TRBD1 (6 bases). V gave up 3 bases and J gave up 3 bases, with 10 bases separating them. Germline CDR1 and CDR2: KGHSH and LQKENI. The CDR3 is 14 residues long. The CDR3 sequence is CASSPTGITDTQYF. The CDR3 DNA follows: TGTGCCAGCTCACCCACAGGGATTACAGATACGCAGTATTTT.

The sample holds one count of this clone. The chain is built from TRBV5-1 and TRBJ2-5; TRBD2 aligns across 10 bases. CDR1 SGHRS and CDR2 YFSETQ come from the germline V gene. V was clipped by 1 base and J by 3 bases; unmatched bases: 9. The CDR3 runs 17 residues. The CDR3 sequence: CASSLTSGGAGEETQYF. Written as DNA, the CDR3 is TGCGCCAGCAGCTTGACCAGCGGGGGGGCCGGGGAAGAGACCCAGTACTTC.

The J gene is TRBJ2-5, the V gene TRBV5-1; either TRBD1 or TRBD2 may supply D (5 bases each). Germline V CDR1 and CDR2: SGHRS, YFSETQ. V was shortened by 3 bases and J by 5 bases, with 11 bases between the two germline ends. The CDR3 consists of 13 residues. CDR3 sequence: CASSSGSGETQYF. CDR3 bases: TGCGCCAGCAGCTCAGGGTCGGGGGAGACCCAGTACTTC.

Comments on this clone: The sample holds other DNA sequences that translate to the same CDR3. V usage is TRBV7-9 and J usage is TRBJ2-2; possible D gene TRBD2, 6 bases. The CDR3 is made up of 15 amino acids. V was clipped by 2 bases and J by 1 base, with 8 bases between them. The V gene's germline CDR1 is SEHNR and CDR2 FQNEAQ (reference sequence). CDR3 sequence (DNA): TGTGCCAGCAGCTTACGGCGGGAGAACACCGGGGAGCTGTTTTTT. Residues: CASSLRRENTGELFF.

The gene calls are TRBV29-1 and TRBJ1-2; D is perhaps TRBD1 (5 bases). V lost 7 bases and J lost 8, with 20 bases in between. This CDR3 is built from 13 residues. The germline gives CDR1 SQVTM, CDR2 ANQGSEA. The CDR3 here is CSATRPGGEGYTF. CDR3 in DNA: TGCAGCGCCACAAGGCCGGGGGGAGAGGGCTACACCTTC.

The CDR3: CASSPGGQGAQGYTF. In DNA form, the CDR3 reads TGTGCCAGCAGTCCAGGTGGACAGGGGGCGCAAGGCTACACCTTC. The J gene is TRBJ1-2, the V gene TRBV28; 11 bases map to TRBD1. Germline CDR1 MDHEN, CDR2 SYDVKM. V was pared by 5 bases and J by 8 bases, with 10 bases of the junction left unmatched. The CDR3 loop spans 15 amino acids.

V gene TRBV7-2 combines with J gene TRBJ1-5, with unresolved D. This CDR3 comprises 16 residues. The germline gives CDR1 SGHTA, CDR2 FQGNSA. The germline V and J ends were trimmed by 1 base and 0 bases, with 10 bases remaining between them. CDR3 bases: TGTGCCAGCAGCTTAGTATGGACGGTTAGCAATCAGCCCCAGCATTTT. This codes for CASSLVWTVSNQPQHF.

The genes are TRBV10-3 and TRBJ2-3, with TRBD1 matching over 9 bases. The CDR3 has 15 amino acids. J gave up 5 bases and V 5 bases, and 8 bases lay outside the gene matches. Per the germline V gene, CDR1 is ENHRY and CDR2 is SYGVKD. The CDR3 nucleotides are TGTGCCATCAGTCACCGGGACAGGGATGTAGATACGCAGTATTTT. Amino acid sequence: CAISHRDRDVDTQYF.

J is TRBJ2-5 and V is TRBV7-2, with TRBD2 matching over 12 bases. V lost 5 bases, J lost 9 bases, and 13 bases stayed unmatched. Looked up from germline, CDR1 is SGHTA and CDR2 is FQGNSA. This CDR3 region has 16 residues. CDR3 amino acids: CASSTILAGGRGAQYF. CDR3 nucleotide sequence: TGTGCCAGCAGCACGATACTAGCGGGGGGCCGAGGGGCCCAGTACTTC.

The gene calls are TRBV7-2 and TRBJ1-2; D perhaps matches TRBD1 (5 bases). Germline CDR1 reads SGHTA; CDR2 reads FQGNSA. This CDR3 is built from 14 residues. Trimming removed 5 bases at V and 4 bases at J, with 14 bases between. The DNA for the CDR3 is TGTGCCAGCAGCCCAGGGTACCGGTCCTATGGCTACACCTTC. As protein: CASSPGYRSYGYTF.

The chain has TRBV29-1 and TRBJ1-2, with D possibly matching TRBD1 (6 bases). Trimming stripped 4 bases from V and 8 bases from J, with 14 bases between. The CDR3 consists of 12 residues. CDR1 and CDR2 from the germline V gene are SQVTM and ANQGSEA. The CDR3 nucleotides are TGCAGCGTTGTAATGACAGGTTCGGGCTACACCTTC. This sequence encodes CSVVMTGSGYTF.

CDR3 in DNA: TGTGCCAGCAGCTTGGATGGGTCAGGGGTCGACTCATCTTATGGCTACACCTTC. Translated: CASSLDGSGVDSSYGYTF. The V and J genes are TRBV5-5 and TRBJ1-2, with D perhaps matching TRBD1 (6 bases). Germline V gene data show CDR1 as SGHKS and CDR2 as YYEKEE (reference sequence). Between the trimmed V and J ends, which lost 0 bases and 5 bases, there was a span of 23 bases. This CDR3 contains 18 residues.

This clone has a single count. This sequence joins TRBV10-3 and TRBJ1-2; 8 positions match TRBD1. Germline CDR1 reads ENHRY; CDR2 reads SYGVKD. This CDR3 has 15 residues. The V gene end was trimmed by 0 bases and the J gene end by 3 bases; junction bases not matched to a gene: 3. The CDR3 region has the DNA TGTGCCATCAGTGAGTCGGCAGGGGGCTACTATGGCTACACCTTC. Its protein is CAISESAGGYYGYTF.

V and J are TRBV28 and TRBJ2-5; D uncertain. The CDR3 sequence is 15 residues long. Per the germline V gene, CDR1 is MDHEN and CDR2 is SYDVKM. Deletions cut 1 base from V and 4 bases from J, with 13 bases between. The CDR3 region is CASSLSSFLGETQYF. DNA of the CDR3: TGTGCCAGCAGTTTATCGAGTTTTCTGGGAGAGACCCAGTACTTC. Filled out from reference TRBV28 and TRBJ2-5, the complete variable domain reads DVKVTQSSRYLVKRTGEKVFLECVQDMDHENMFWYRQDPGLGLRLIYFSYDVKMKEKGDIPEGYSVSREKKERFSLILESASTNQTSMYLCASSLSSFLGETQYFGPGTRLLVL.

This clone has just one count. The rearrangement links TRBV7-2 to TRBJ2-1, with 7 bases identical to TRBD2. In germline, CDR1 is SGHTA, CDR2 FQGNSA. The length of the CDR3 is 15 residues. Germline trimming cut 2 bases from V and 1 base from J; bases unmatched to any gene: 2. DNA for the CDR3: TGTGCCAGCAGCTTAAGCGGGACTTCCTACAATGAGCAGTTCTTC. Its translation: CASSLSGTSYNEQFF.

This clone was counted once. The chain has TRBV7-9 and TRBJ2-2; TRBD2 agrees at 10 bases. This CDR3 spans 17 amino acids. Germline lookup yields CDR1 SEHNR and CDR2 FQNEAQ (reference sequence). V lost 1 base, J lost 4 bases, and 6 bases stayed unmatched. The CDR3 protein is CASSLGSLAGSTGELFF. CDR3 DNA sequence: TGTGCCAGCAGCTTAGGTTCACTAGCGGGGAGCACCGGGGAGCTGTTTTTT.